The clone carrying this T cell receptor beta chain appeared a few times. Using its own MiXCR run on the 5' RACE reads, TCRdb lists one record per CDR3 protein. This table has 690,000 or so distinct CDR3 sequences, 8.6% appearing once. This record comes from a study of identical twins. The germline V gene has CDR1 DFQATT and CDR2 SNEGSKA (reference sequence). V was pared by 5 bases and J by 5 bases, with 7 bases of the junction left unmatched. The CDR3 extends over 14 amino acids. The same sample was also used in a study of yellow fever vaccine responses in identical twins.

What was sequenced was PBMCs. The V gene is TRBV20-1, the J gene TRBJ2-2; 8 bases agree with TRBD1. This TCR was sampled from a young woman in good health. As DNA, the CDR3 is TGCAGTGCTGTGACAGGGGACCGGACCGGGGAGCTGTTTTTT. Amino acid sequence: CSAVTGDRTGELFF.